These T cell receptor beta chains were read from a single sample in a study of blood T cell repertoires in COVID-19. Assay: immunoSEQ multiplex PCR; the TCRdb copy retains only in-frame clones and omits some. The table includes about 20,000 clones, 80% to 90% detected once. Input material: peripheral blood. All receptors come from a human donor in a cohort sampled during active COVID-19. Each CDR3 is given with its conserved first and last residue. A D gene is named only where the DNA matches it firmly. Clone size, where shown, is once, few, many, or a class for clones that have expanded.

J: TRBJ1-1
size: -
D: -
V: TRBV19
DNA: TGTGCCAGTAGTATTGGTACAGGTAAAGCTTTCTTT
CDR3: CASSIGTGKAFF

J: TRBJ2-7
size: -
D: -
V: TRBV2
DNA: TGTGCCAGCACCCCCCCAGGGGGGACCTACGAGCAGTACTTC
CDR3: CASTPPGGTYEQYF

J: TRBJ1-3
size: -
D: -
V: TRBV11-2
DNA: TGTGCCAGCAGCGCCAACAGGGTTGGAAACACCATATATTTT
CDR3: CASSANRVGNTIYF

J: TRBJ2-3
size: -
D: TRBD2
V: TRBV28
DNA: TGTGCCAGCAGTTTAACTGGGACTAGCGGTTATTACCGTACGCAGTATTTT
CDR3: CASSLTGTSGYYRTQYF

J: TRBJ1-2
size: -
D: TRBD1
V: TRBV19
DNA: TGTGCCAGTAGTATAGATTTACAGGGGGCGCTCGGCTACACCTTC
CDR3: CASSIDLQGALGYTF

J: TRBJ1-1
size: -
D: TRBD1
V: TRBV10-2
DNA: TGCGCCACCCGGACAGGGATGAACACTGAAGCTTTCTTT
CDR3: CATRTGMNTEAFF

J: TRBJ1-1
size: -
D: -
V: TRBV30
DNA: TGTGCCTGGAGTGTTGGCGGGAGCACTGAAGCTTTCTTT
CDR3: CAWSVGGSTEAFF

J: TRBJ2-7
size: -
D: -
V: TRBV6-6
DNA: TGTGCCAGCAGTTACGATCGAGACAGGCTCTACGAGCAGTACTTC
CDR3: CASSYDRDRLYEQYF

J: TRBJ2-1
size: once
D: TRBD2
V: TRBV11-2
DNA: TGTGCCAGCAGCTTCGCGGGAGGGCCTATGGATGAGCAGTTCTTC
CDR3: CASSFAGGPMDEQFF

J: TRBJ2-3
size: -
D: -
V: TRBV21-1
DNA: TGTGCCAGCAGCAAAGGTTATTTCGGGGCTAGCGGGAGTCGGATTACGCAGTATTTT
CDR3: CASSKGYFGASGSRITQYF

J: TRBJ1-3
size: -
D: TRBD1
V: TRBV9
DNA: TGTGCCAGCAGTACTACAGGGGGCGGAAACACCATATATTTT
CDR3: CASSTTGGGNTIYF

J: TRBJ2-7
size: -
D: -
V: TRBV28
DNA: TGTGCCAGCAGTTTAACCTTGGCGGGGTTGACCTCGGCCGGGCTTTCCTACGAGCAGTACTTC
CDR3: CASSLTLAGLTSAGLSYEQYF

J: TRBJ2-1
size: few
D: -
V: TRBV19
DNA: TGTGCCAGTAGAGGCAGGAATACAATGAAGGAGTTCTTC
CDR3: CASRGRNTMKEFF

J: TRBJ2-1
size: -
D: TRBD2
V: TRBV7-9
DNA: TGTGCCAGCAGCCATCCGGGACTAACCTACAATGAGCAGTTCTTC
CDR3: CASSHPGLTYNEQFF

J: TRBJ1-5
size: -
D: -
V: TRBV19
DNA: TGTGCCAGTAGTATCTTAAGGACAACGAATCAGCCCCAGCATTTT
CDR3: CASSILRTTNQPQHF

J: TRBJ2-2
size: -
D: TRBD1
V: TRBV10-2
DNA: TGCGCCAGCAGTGAAGGACAGGGGGCTAACACCGGGGAGCTGTTTTTT
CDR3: CASSEGQGANTGELFF

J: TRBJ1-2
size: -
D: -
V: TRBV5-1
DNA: TGCGCCAGCAGCTACGGACAGCCAGGAATTGACCCATCCGGATATGGCTACACCTTC
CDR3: CASSYGQPGIDPSGYGYTF

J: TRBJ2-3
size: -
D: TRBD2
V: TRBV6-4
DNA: TGTGCCAGCAGTGACTCGGCGGGAGGGCGTGGTACGCAGTATTTT
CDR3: CASSDSAGGRGTQYF

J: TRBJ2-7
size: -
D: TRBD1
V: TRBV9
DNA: TGTGCCAGCAGCGCGGGTGGGACAGCCTCCTACGAGCAGTACTTC
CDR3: CASSAGGTASYEQYF

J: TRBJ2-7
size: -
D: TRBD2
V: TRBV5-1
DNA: TGCGCCAGCAGCTCGGGACTAGCGGGAGTCTACGAGCAGTACTTC
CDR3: CASSSGLAGVYEQYF

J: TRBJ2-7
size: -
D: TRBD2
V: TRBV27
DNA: TGTGCCAGCAGCCCAACTAGCGGGAGATCATCCGAGCAGTACTTC
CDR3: CASSPTSGRSSEQYF

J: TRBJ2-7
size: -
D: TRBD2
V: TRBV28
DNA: TGTGCCAGCAGTTACGGGACTAGCGGTACCTACGAGCAGTACTTC
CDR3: CASSYGTSGTYEQYF

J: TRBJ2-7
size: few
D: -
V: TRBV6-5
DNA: TGTGCCAGCAGTTCACCGGGACACCTCTACGAGCAGTACTTC
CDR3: CASSSPGHLYEQYF

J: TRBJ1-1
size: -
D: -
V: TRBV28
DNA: TGTGCCAGCAGTTTTCCTGGACAGATGAACACTGAAGCTTTCTTT
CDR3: CASSFPGQMNTEAFF

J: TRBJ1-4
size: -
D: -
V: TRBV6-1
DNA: TGTGCCAGCAGTGAACCAGGGCCTGAAAAACTGTTTTTT
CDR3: CASSEPGPEKLFF

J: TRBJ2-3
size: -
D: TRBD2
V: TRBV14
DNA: TGTGCCAGCAGCTCAGCGGGCGGGGGTACGCAGTATTTT
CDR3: CASSSAGGGTQYF

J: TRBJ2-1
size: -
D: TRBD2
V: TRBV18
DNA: TGTGCCAGCTCACCGGGGACTAGCAAAAACAATGAGCAGTTCTTC
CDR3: CASSPGTSKNNEQFF

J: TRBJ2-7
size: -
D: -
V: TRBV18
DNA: TGTGCCAGCTCACCCAGGGAACAGGCCTACGAGCAGTACTTC
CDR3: CASSPREQAYEQYF

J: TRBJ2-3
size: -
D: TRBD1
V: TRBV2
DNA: TGTGCCAGCACGGACAGGGCTGGCACAGATACGCAGTATTTT
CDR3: CASTDRAGTDTQYF

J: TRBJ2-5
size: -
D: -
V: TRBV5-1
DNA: TGCGCCAGCAGCTTGGCCGTGGGAGTTGGTCAAGAGACCCAGTACTTC
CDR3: CASSLAVGVGQETQYF

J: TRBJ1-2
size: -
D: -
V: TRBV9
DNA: TGTGCCAGCAGCGTAAGTGCAGGAGGAGATTATGGCTACACCTTC
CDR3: CASSVSAGGDYGYTF

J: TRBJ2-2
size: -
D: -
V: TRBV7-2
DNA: TGTGCCAGCACACCCACCCAGGCGCCCACCGGGGAGCTGTTTTTT
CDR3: CASTPTQAPTGELFF

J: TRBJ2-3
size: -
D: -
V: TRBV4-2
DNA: TGTGCCAGCAGCCAGAGAAGCACAGATACGCAGTATTTT
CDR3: CASSQRSTDTQYF

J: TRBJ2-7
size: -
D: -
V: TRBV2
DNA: TGTGCCAGTGATCTTCGGGGGGCAGGGGGCCTCGAGCAGTACTTC
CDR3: CASDLRGAGGLEQYF

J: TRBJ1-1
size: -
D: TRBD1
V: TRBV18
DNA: TGTGCCAGCTCACAGACAGGGGAGAACACTGAAGCTTTCTTT
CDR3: CASSQTGENTEAFF

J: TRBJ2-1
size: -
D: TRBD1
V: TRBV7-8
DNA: TGTGCCAGCAGCTCCCCACAGGGGGCACGAAATGAGCAGTTCTTC
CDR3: CASSSPQGARNEQFF

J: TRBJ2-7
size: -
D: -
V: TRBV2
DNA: TGTGCCAGCAGAGCAGAAACAGGGAAGAATTTCTACGAGCAGTACTTC
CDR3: CASRAETGKNFYEQYF

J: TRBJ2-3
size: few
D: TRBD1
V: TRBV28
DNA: TGTGCCAGCAGTGGACGACGGGACAGGCCGGATTCCCTCACAGATACGCAGTATTTT
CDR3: CASSGRRDRPDSLTDTQYF

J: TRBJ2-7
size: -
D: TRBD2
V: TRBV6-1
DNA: TGTGCCAGCAGTGAAGCGGCGGGAGTCTCCTACGAGCAGTACTTC
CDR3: CASSEAAGVSYEQYF

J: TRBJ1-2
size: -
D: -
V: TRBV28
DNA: TGTGCCAGCCGTAGGACCGGAGGGCCTGGCTACACCTTC
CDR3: CASRRTGGPGYTF

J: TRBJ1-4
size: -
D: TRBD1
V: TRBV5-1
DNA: TGCGCCAGCAGCTTGGCGGCTCAGGGGGCAGGTGAAAAACTGTTTTTT
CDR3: CASSLAAQGAGEKLFF

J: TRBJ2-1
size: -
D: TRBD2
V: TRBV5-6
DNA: TGTGCCAGCAGCCTGCCCGGGACTAGCCTAGGGAATGAGCAGTTCTTC
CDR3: CASSLPGTSLGNEQFF

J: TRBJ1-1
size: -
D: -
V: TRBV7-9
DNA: TGTGCCAGCAGCTTATTGGGAGGGAACACTGAAGCTTTCTTT
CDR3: CASSLLGGNTEAFF

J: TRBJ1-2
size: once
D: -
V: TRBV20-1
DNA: TGCAGTGCTAGTTCGGGGTCCGAGGTTTTGGGTGGCTACACCTTC
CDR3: CSASSGSEVLGGYTF

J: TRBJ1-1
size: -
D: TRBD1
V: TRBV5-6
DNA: TGTGCCAGCAGCTCGTACAGGGGACCCCTGTCTATAGCTTTCTTT
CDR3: CASSSYRGPLSIAFF

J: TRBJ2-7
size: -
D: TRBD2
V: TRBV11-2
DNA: TGTGCCAGCAGTACCGGGACTAGCGTTTACGAGCAGTACTTC
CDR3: CASSTGTSVYEQYF

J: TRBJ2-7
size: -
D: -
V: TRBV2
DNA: TGTGCCAGCAGCGCCGCTCGGGGATTTTCCTACGAGCAGTACTTC
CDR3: CASSAARGFSYEQYF

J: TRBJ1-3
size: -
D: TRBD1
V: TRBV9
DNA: TGTGCCAGCAGCGCCTCGACAGGGGCCTCTGGAAACACCATATATTTT
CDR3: CASSASTGASGNTIYF

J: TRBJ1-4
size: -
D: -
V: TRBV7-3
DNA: TGTGCCAGCAGCTCTCGGCCGGGAGAAAAACTGTTTTTT
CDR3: CASSSRPGEKLFF

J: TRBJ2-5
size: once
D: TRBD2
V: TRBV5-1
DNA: TGCGCCACCACTAGCGTCAACCAAGAGACCCAGTACTTC
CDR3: CATTSVNQETQYF

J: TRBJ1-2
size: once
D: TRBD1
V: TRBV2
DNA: TGTGCCAGCAGACAGGGGCCGGGGGGCTACACCTTC
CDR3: CASRQGPGGYTF

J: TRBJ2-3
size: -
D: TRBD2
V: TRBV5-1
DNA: TGCGCCAGCACCGCGGGAGGGCCCGAAGATACGCAGTATTTT
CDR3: CASTAGGPEDTQYF

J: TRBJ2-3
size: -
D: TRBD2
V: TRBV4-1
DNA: TGCGCCAGCAGCCAAAGAGGAGCGGGAGGGCCCGCAGATACGCAGTATTTT
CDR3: CASSQRGAGGPADTQYF

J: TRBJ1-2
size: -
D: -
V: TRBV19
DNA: TGTGCCAGTAGTATAGTCTCAGGGTTGGAAGGCTACACCTTC
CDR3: CASSIVSGLEGYTF

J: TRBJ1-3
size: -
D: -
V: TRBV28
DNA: TGTGCCAGTCAAGCGGGAGATTCTGGAAACACCATATATTTT
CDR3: CASQAGDSGNTIYF